Below are 14 T cell receptor beta chains sequenced from a single sample in a study of Tregs in tolerant kidney transplant recipients. Related graft donors supplied nonmyeloablative bone marrow transplants, and mixed chimerism was transient. Method: immunoSEQ multiplex PCR; TCRdb's copy keeps in-frame clones and lacks some. The repertoire table contains some 25,000 clones. This sample comprised CD4+ T cells from blood (PBMCs), obtained 6 months after the transplant. All receptors derive from a human patient who received a combined kidney and bone marrow transplant. Some of the T cells may derive from the graft donor.

Notes on this clone: The read terminates 3 residues ahead of where the CDR3 ends, so the germline J gene completes it. The chain uses TRBV6-2 or TRBV6-3 and TRBJ1-6, with 10 bases fitting TRBD1. The CDR3 consists of 15 residues. The V and J ends lost 6 bases and 7 bases, in that order; junction bases with no gene match: 6. Germline V gene sequence: CDR1 MNHEY, CDR2 SVGEGT. CDR3 DNA (partial): TGTGCCAGCAGCCCCCGGGACAGGGGCAATTCACCC. It translates to CASSPRDRGNSP. The entire CDR3 protein reads CASSPRDRGNSPLHF.

In the case of this clone: The DNA ends 3 residues before the CDR3 does, and the rest of the CDR3 is filled in from the germline J gene. V usage is TRBV18 and J usage is TRBJ2-4; D is possibly TRBD2 (7 bases). V was clipped by 4 bases and J by 3 bases, with 13 bases between them. Germline CDR1 is KGHSH and CDR2 is LQKENI. The CDR3 runs to 15 residues. The CDR3 DNA, read in part, is TGTGCCAGCTCACACGCCGGGGGGCTCAAAAACATT. It yields the protein CASSHAGGLKNI. The whole CDR3 reads CASSHAGGLKNIQYF.

Comments on this clone: The read comes to an end 3 residues before the CDR3 does, leaving the germline J gene to fill in the end. The V call is TRBV19, the J call TRBJ1-2; D uncertain. Germline V gene lookup returns CDR1 LNHDA and CDR2 SQIVND (reference sequence). Trimming removed 3 bases from V and 0 bases from J, with 8 bases in between. The CDR3 is made up of 14 amino acids. The sequenced part of the CDR3 DNA is TGTGCCAGTAGTATCTATCCCGCTAACTATGGC. Protein product: CASSIYPANYG. The CDR3, in full, reads CASSIYPANYGYTF.

About this clone: Read sequence stops 3 residues before the CDR3 end, and the germline J gene provides the missing end. The chain has TRBV6-1 and TRBJ2-1; unclear D gene. Trimming left V 4 bases short and J 0 bases short, with 7 bases between. Looked up from germline, CDR1 is MNHNS and CDR2 is SASEGT. There are 14 residues in the CDR3. CDR3 DNA (partial): TGTGCCAGCAGTGTTAAGCCCTCCTACAATGAG. It encodes CASSVKPSYNE. The whole CDR3 protein is CASSVKPSYNEQFF.

Details on this clone: The read stops 3 residues short of the end of the CDR3; the missing end is completed from the germline J gene. This chain links TRBV30 with TRBJ1-2; 8 bases are a match to TRBD1. With V trimmed by 1 base and J by 6 bases, 4 bases remained unmatched. CDR3 length: 13 residues. Germline CDR1 reads GTSNPN; CDR2 reads SVGIG (reference sequence). CDR3 sequence: CAWSAQGADGYTF. CDR3 DNA (partial): TGTGCCTGGAGTGCGCAGGGGGCGGATGGC. The full variable domain, completed using reference TRBV30 and TRBJ1-2, is SQTIHQWPATLVQPVGSPLSLECTVEGTSNPNLYWYRQAAGRGLQLLFYSVGIGQISSEVPQNLSASRPQDRQFILSSKKLLLSDSGFYLCAWSAQGADGYTFGSGTRLTVV.

About this clone itself: The read terminates 3 residues ahead of where the CDR3 ends, so the germline J gene completes it. The chain has TRBV19 and TRBJ2-1; TRBD2 agrees at 8 bases. This CDR3 spans 18 amino acids. Looked up from germline, CDR1 is LNHDA and CDR2 is SQIVND (reference sequence). V trimming: 3 bases; J trimming: 1 base; junction bases outside the gene matches: 11. CDR3 bases read: TGTGCCAGTAGTATGAAGCTAAAAAGCGGGGGTTCCTACAATGAG. This translates into CASSMKLKSGGSYNE. The CDR3 reads in full as CASSMKLKSGGSYNEQFF.

The CDR3 region is CASSLVMRDTEAFF. Partial CDR3 DNA: TGCGCCAGCAGCTTGGTGATGAGGGACACTGAA. The chain has TRBV5-1 and TRBJ1-1, with D hard to call. The read halts 3 residues ahead of the CDR3 end, with the missing end drawn from the germline J gene. The germline V and J ends were trimmed by 0 bases and 3 bases, with 9 bases remaining between them. Germline V CDR1 and CDR2: SGHRS, YFSETQ. This CDR3 region has 14 residues.

Points on this clone: The read ends 3 residues early relative to the CDR3; the germline J gene fills the gap. The rearrangement uses TRBV5-1 and TRBJ2-1; possible D gene TRBD1, 6 bases. The V end lost 6 bases, the J end lost 7 bases, and 14 bases lay between the germline ends. Germline V gene lookup returns CDR1 SGHRS and CDR2 YFSETQ. The CDR3 has 13 residues. Partial CDR3 DNA: TGCGCCAGCACGAGAGACAGGTGGAATGAG. Translation: CASTRDRWNE. The whole CDR3 reads CASTRDRWNEQFF.

Regarding this clone: The read comes to an end 3 residues before the CDR3 does, leaving the germline J gene to fill in the end. The chain uses TRBV30 and TRBJ2-7; a possible D gene is TRBD2 (6 bases). The ends were cut back, 3 bases at V and 2 bases at J, with 14 bases in the middle. The CDR3 extends over 14 amino acids. Germline CDR1 and CDR2: GTSNPN and SVGIG (reference sequence). The CDR3 bases that were read are TGTGCCTGGAGGGAGGGGATGGGCACCTACGAG. Protein: CAWREGMGTYE. The whole CDR3 protein is CAWREGMGTYEQYF.

CDR3 bases read: TGCGCCAGCAGCGGAGGGGGACAGATTAATGAG. Its translation: CASSGGGQINE. The entire CDR3 is CASSGGGQINEQFF. The chain uses TRBV5-1 and TRBJ2-1; TRBD1 might be the D (7 bases). The read finishes 3 residues shy of the CDR3 end, and the germline J gene is used to complete it. The germline V gene has CDR1 SGHRS and CDR2 YFSETQ. V dropped 4 bases and J dropped 7 bases, with 15 bases sitting between them. The CDR3 totals 14 residues.

As regards this clone: The sequence runs out 3 residues before the end of the CDR3; the remainder is reconstructed from the germline J gene. V and J are TRBV5-1 and TRBJ1-1; 8 bases align to TRBD1. V lost 3 bases, J lost 1 base, and 2 bases stayed unmatched. The CDR3 spans 14 residues. Germline V CDR1 and CDR2: SGHRS, YFSETQ. CDR3 amino acids: CASSWGTGNTEAFF. The sequenced CDR3 bases are TGCGCCAGCAGCTGGGGGACAGGGAACACTGAA.

About this clone: The read terminates 3 residues ahead of where the CDR3 ends, so the germline J gene completes it. This chain joins TRBV11-2 and TRBJ1-1; TRBD1 agrees at 9 bases. CDR3 length: 15 residues. Per the germline V gene, CDR1 is SGHAT and CDR2 is FQNNGV. The V gene end was trimmed by 5 bases and the J gene end by 6 bases; junction bases not matched to a gene: 10. CDR3: CASSVIYRGRPEAFF. The sequenced CDR3 bases are TGTGCCAGCAGCGTCATTTACAGGGGGCGGCCTGAA.

The CDR3 sequence is CASSAGLLSTDTQYF. The covered CDR3 bases are TGTGCCAGCAGCGCGGGACTCTTAAGCACAGATACG. This chain uses TRBV7-7 with TRBJ2-3; tentatively, D is TRBD2 (6 bases). The read gets to within 3 residues of the CDR3 end, and the germline J gene fills in the rest. This CDR3 contains 15 residues. Germline V lookup: CDR1 SSHAT, CDR2 FNYEAQ (reference sequence). Trimming pared 5 bases from V and 0 bases from J, leaving 12 bases between. The variable domain in full, completed from reference TRBV7-7 and TRBJ2-3, reads GAGVSQSPRYKVTKRGQDVTLRCDPISSHATLYWYQQALGQGPEFLTYFNYEAQPDKSGLPSDRFSAERPEGSISTLTIQRTEQRDSAMYRCASSAGLLSTDTQYFGPGTRLTVL.

Points on this clone: The read comes to an end 3 residues before the CDR3 does, leaving the germline J gene to fill in the end. This chain connects TRBV11-2 to TRBJ2-4; D is uncertain. This CDR3 comprises 11 residues. The germline CDR1 and CDR2 sequences are SGHAT and FQNNGV. CDR3 amino acids: CASSLSSIQYF. The sequenced CDR3 bases are TGTGCCAGCAGCTTAAGCTCTATT.